The present TCR beta chain was sequenced within a study of response to subunit inactivated influenza vaccine (dated by TCRdb to 2016 to 2019). Regarding the research as a whole: The study used deep quantitative T cell receptor repertoire profiling to track responses to a trivalent subunit inactivated influenza vaccine.

Taken with the paper, the label for time point translates to: approximately 40 days after influenza vaccine administration. CDR1 LGHNA and CDR2 YNFKEQ are derived from the germline V gene. The V end loses 0 bases and the J end loses 0 bases, and a stretch of 12 bases separates them. The CDR3 runs 16 residues from the cysteine to the phenylalanine. Just CDR3 DNA is preserved here, 48 bases in frame from base 1. What the work shows at the level of the full study, not this receptor alone: According to the authors, only a limited number of new T cells may be recruited by each seasonal influenza vaccination.

The library was obtained by RT-PCR. TCRdb lists the instrument as Illumina HiSeq 2500. TCRdb reanalyzed the raw reads on its own, using fastp at Q25 for trimming and MiXCR for clone calling, and kept in-frame beta chains. Records with the same CDR3 protein are collapsed into one entry carrying the most frequent genes and DNA. This sample lists over 400,000 distinct CDR3 sequences; under 15% were detected once. Of the sample, around 13% falls within the top ten clones. In regard to this clonotype: Which antigen it targets is not known. No base quality values were provided; no much bigger clone lies one nucleotide off.

This chain joins TRBV4-2 to TRBJ2-7, with an unclear D gene assignment. The sequencing used PBMCs from blood, collected 40 to 50 days after vaccination. The TCR was taken from a man aged 50 to 60 who received an inactivated influenza vaccine. Donor details come from another sample of the same person, matched by shared clones. The CDR3 amino acid sequence is: CASSQDSAKSSYEQYF. The base sequence is TGTGCCAGCAGCCAAGATTCCGCGAAAAGCTCCTACGAGCAGTACTTC.